The rows below give T cell receptor beta chains drawn from one sample of a study of blood T cell repertoires in COVID-19. Method: immunoSEQ multiplex PCR; TCRdb's copy keeps in-frame clones and lacks some. The sample lists 80,000 to 90,000 clones, roughly 78% seen once, with 1.2% in the top ten. Sequenced: peripheral blood. These TCRs come from a woman at least 80 years old with acute or convalescent COVID-19. Both conserved end residues are part of each CDR3. Each record gives: clone size, V gene, J gene, D gene, CDR3 protein, CDR3 DNA. A D gene is named only where the DNA matches it firmly. Not all rows give a size; the values are once, few, many and, for expanded clones, a class.

>NA|TRBV27|TRBJ2-1|TRBD2
CASSLGLDSKNEQFF
TGTGCCAGCAGTCTGGGACTAGACTCTAAAAATGAGCAGTTCTTC
>NA|TRBV9|TRBJ2-2|TRBD1
CASSATGGGDGELFF
TGTGCCAGCAGCGCGACAGGGGGCGGAGACGGGGAGCTGTTTTTT
>once|TRBV6-6|TRBJ1-1|TRBD1
CASRGTGGARVPEAFF
TGTGCCAGCAGAGGGACAGGGGGCGCGAGGGTCCCTGAAGCTTTCTTT
>NA|TRBV6-5|TRBJ2-1|TRBD1
CASTPTGHNEQFF
TGTGCCAGCACCCCGACAGGGCACAATGAGCAGTTCTTC
>few|TRBV28|TRBJ2-2|TRBD2
CASLIGAGGPNTGELFF
TGTGCCAGCCTCATCGGGGCGGGGGGTCCGAACACCGGGGAGCTGTTTTTT
>once|TRBV3-1/TRBV3-2|TRBJ2-3|TRBD2
CASSQGGGGSTDTQYF
TGTGCCAGCAGCCAAGGGGGCGGGGGGAGCACAGATACGCAGTATTTT
>NA|TRBV5-1|TRBJ2-6|TRBD1
CASSLAQRQGVSSGANVLTF
TGCGCCAGCAGCTTGGCCCAAAGGCAGGGGGTCAGCTCTGGGGCCAACGTCCTGACTTTC
>NA|TRBV4-1|TRBJ2-7|NA
CASSQDRYYEQYF
TGCGCCAGCAGCCAAGACCGCTACTACGAGCAGTACTTC
>few|TRBV11-2|TRBJ1-1|NA
CASSSWTDMNTEAFF
TGTGCCAGCAGCTCATGGACAGATATGAACACTGAAGCTTTCTTT
>NA|TRBV10-3|TRBJ2-7|NA
CAISDRQGPIYSYEQYF
TGTGCCATCAGTGACCGTCAGGGGCCTATCTACTCCTACGAGCAGTACTTC
>NA|TRBV5-1|TRBJ2-1|NA
CASSLEATSDEQFF
TGCGCCAGCAGCTTGGAGGCGACTAGTGATGAGCAGTTCTTC
>NA|TRBV6-4|TRBJ2-3|TRBD2
CASSKLETSGTREDTQYF
TGTGCCAGCAGCAAATTAGAAACTAGCGGGACCAGGGAAGATACGCAGTATTTT
>NA|TRBV24-1|TRBJ2-3|NA
CATSMPQGGPSTDTQYF
TGTGCCACCAGTATGCCCCAGGGCGGACCTAGCACAGATACGCAGTATTTT
>few|TRBV2|TRBJ2-7|TRBD1
CASKVGQGAYEQYF
TGTGCCAGCAAAGTCGGACAGGGGGCCTACGAGCAGTACTTC
>few|TRBV5-1|TRBJ2-3|TRBD2
CASSLTASGSDTQYF
TGCGCCAGCAGCTTAACGGCTAGCGGGTCAGATACGCAGTATTTT
>NA|TRBV10-3|TRBJ1-1|TRBD1
CAISESRDSQNTEAFF
TGTGCCATCAGTGAGTCCCGGGACAGTCAGAACACTGAAGCTTTCTTT
>NA|TRBV24-1|TRBJ2-2|TRBD2
CATQSGGTGELFF
TGTGCCACCCAGAGCGGGGGGACCGGGGAGCTGTTTTTT
>NA|TRBV29-1|TRBJ1-3|NA
CSVEMENTIYF
TGCAGCGTTGAGATGGAGAACACCATATATTTT
>NA|TRBV9|TRBJ2-1|NA
CASSVGIQGGIIYNEQFF
TGTGCCAGCAGCGTGGGCATCCAGGGGGGAATTATCTACAATGAGCAGTTCTTC
>NA|TRBV9|TRBJ2-5|NA
CASSVAPGVQETQYF
TGTGCCAGCAGCGTAGCGCCAGGGGTCCAAGAGACCCAGTACTTC
>NA|TRBV5-1|TRBJ2-7|NA
CASSLGALSSYEQYF
TGCGCCAGCAGCTTGGGGGCGCTCAGCTCCTACGAGCAGTACTTC
>NA|TRBV21-1|TRBJ2-2|NA
CASSGRPGTGGIGTGELFF
TGTGCCAGCAGCGGTAGACCCGGGACAGGGGGGATAGGCACCGGGGAGCTGTTTTTT
>NA|TRBV5-7|TRBJ2-7|NA
CASRYRDYEQYF
TGTGCCAGCAGGTACAGGGATTACGAGCAGTACTTC
>NA|TRBV3-1/TRBV3-2|TRBJ1-2|TRBD1
CASSQSGGMYGYTF
TGTGCCAGCAGCCAATCAGGGGGCATGTATGGCTACACCTTC
>NA|TRBV10-1|TRBJ1-1|NA
CARGGREAFF
TGCGCCAGGGGGGGAAGGGAAGCTTTCTTT
>NA|TRBV21-1|TRBJ1-4|NA
CARKFGTPNEKLFF
TGTGCCAGAAAGTTCGGGACACCTAATGAAAAACTGTTTTTT
>NA|TRBV27|TRBJ2-1|TRBD2
CASSSGLAGDNEQFF
TGTGCCAGCAGTTCAGGACTAGCGGGAGACAATGAGCAGTTCTTC
>NA|TRBV10-3|TRBJ2-1|TRBD1
CAIRPSDRENYNEQFF
TGTGCCATCAGGCCTTCGGACAGGGAGAATTACAATGAGCAGTTCTTC